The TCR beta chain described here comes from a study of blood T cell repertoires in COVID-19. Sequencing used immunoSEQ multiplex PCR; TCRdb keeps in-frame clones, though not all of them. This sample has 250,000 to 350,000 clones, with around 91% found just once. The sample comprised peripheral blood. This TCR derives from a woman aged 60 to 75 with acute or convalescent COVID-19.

The CDR3 DNA sequence: TGTGCCAGCTCACCAACAGGGACATCACCCCTCCACTTT. It is translated as CASSPTGTSPLHF. The chain recombines TRBV18 with TRBJ1-6; weak D call: TRBD1 (6 bases). The CDR3 consists of 13 residues. V lost 2 bases and J 10 bases, leaving 9 bases between the germline ends. Germline loops: CDR1 KGHSH, CDR2 LQKENI.